The subject of this entry is one T cell receptor beta chain. This clonotype was counted ten times or more. Its antigen target is currently unknown. No much larger clonotype is one base removed from it; base qualities were not supplied. The sample originates from a study of early T cells in non-severe SARS-CoV-2 infection (dated by TCRdb to the early 2020s). Regarding the research as a whole: Bulk RNA from unsorted whole blood was used for TCR sequencing, so alpha and beta chains could not be paired.

Preparation of the library involved 5' RACE. TCRdb lists the instrument as NextSeq 500. In the TCR library protocol, unique molecular identifiers were attached to individual cDNA molecules to correct for PCR bias and sequencing error. Sequencing covered both TCR alpha and beta chains, and within each sample the abundances of alpha and beta sequences were tightly co-correlated. The original pipeline was this. Decombinator V4 was used to perform V gene, J gene and CDR3 annotation of TCR sequences. TCRs were defined as expanded if a significant change between any two time points was detected under a Poisson model with p below 0.0001. TCR abundances were normalised to the total number of TCRs sequenced per sample and were expressed as counts per million. MAIT TCRs were defined by TRAV1-2 paired with TRAJ12, TRAJ20 or TRAJ33, and iNKT TCRs by TRAV10 paired with TRAJ18. VDJdb, accessed 1 November 2021, was searched for CMV, EBV and SARS-CoV-2 annotated TCRs, excluding TCRs annotated for multiple antigens. The public sequencing data were trimmed at Q25 with fastp and processed into clonotypes with MiXCR by TCRdb, which kept only in-frame beta chains. Entries that share a CDR3 protein sequence are merged under the most common genes and DNA. The V and J calls and clone size are TCRdb's, not the authors'. The sample yields more than 25,000 distinct CDR3 sequences; about 4.5% were counted once. 5.5% to 7% of the sample is in the top ten clones.

Taken from the germline V gene, the CDR1 and CDR2 loops are SGHVS and FQNEAQ. V loses 3 bases of germline sequence and J loses 9 bases, and the interval between the two ends is 16 bases. The CDR3 sequence holds 14 residues, the cysteine and phenylalanine included. Only the CDR3 portion is preserved as DNA: 42 bases, with reading frame beginning at the first base. The study at large found these results: VDJdb matching was skewed toward anti-spike CD8 responses and likely underestimated virus-specific expansions, missing private and CD4 specificities.

This was a case-control study nested in a cohort of healthcare workers in London, UK, who had nasopharyngeal swab PCR tests and blood samples taken every week. Between 23 and 31 March 2020, the week of the UK lockdown, healthcare workers were enrolled and then followed up weekly for as long as 16 weeks. This receptor was identified in an adult who was a healthcare worker with PCR-confirmed SARS-CoV-2 infection or an uninfected control (not recorded which). The input for sequencing was whole blood, taken at baseline. The rearranged chain carries TRBV7-8 and TRBJ2-3, with the D call perhaps TRBD1 or TRBD2, as 5 bases match in each case. The CDR3 region reads CASSLRFGTRTQYF. The nucleotide sequence is given as TGTGCCAGCAGCTTGCGATTCGGGACCCGGACGCAGTATTTT.